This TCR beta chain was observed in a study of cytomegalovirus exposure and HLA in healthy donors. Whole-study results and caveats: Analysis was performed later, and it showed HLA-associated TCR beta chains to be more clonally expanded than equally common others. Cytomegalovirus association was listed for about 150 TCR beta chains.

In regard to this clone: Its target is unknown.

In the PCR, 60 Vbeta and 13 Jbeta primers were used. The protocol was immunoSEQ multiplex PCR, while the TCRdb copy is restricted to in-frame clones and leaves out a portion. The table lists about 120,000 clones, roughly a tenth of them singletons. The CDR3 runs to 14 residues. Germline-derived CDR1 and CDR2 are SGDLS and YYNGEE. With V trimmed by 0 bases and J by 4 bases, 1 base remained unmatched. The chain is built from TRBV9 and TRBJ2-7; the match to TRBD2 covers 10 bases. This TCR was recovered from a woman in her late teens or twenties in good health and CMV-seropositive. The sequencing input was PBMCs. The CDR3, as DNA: TGTGCCAGCAGCGTAGAACTAGCGGGATACGAGCAGTACTTC. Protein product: CASSVELAGYEQYF.